The entry below describes one T cell receptor (beta chain). This record comes from a study of long-term antiretroviral therapy in people with HIV. Study context: The oldest samples precede the 2015 immediate-ART recommendation by about a decade.

Survey level was the resolution at which the v3.0 immunoSEQ assay ran. TCRdb's copy holds only in-frame clones and misses some; the assay was immunoSEQ multiplex PCR. The data show about 9,100 clones, 70% to 80% seen once. None of the participants with HIV were treated outside the United States. Before they underwent DNA extraction, samples held about 1-10 million cryopreserved PBMC. The receptor's source is a young man with HIV. The sequenced sample was unsorted PBMCs, obtained 0.4 years before starting antiretroviral therapy.

CDR3 region: CASSLYSQTLGNIAFF. The DNA of the CDR3 is TGTGCCAGCAGCTTATACTCCCAGACACTCGGAAACATAGCTTTCTTT. This chain connects TRBV7-8 to TRBJ1-1; no firm D call. The CDR3 is 16 amino acids. Trimming took off 2 bases at V and 10 bases at J, with 23 bases between the two ends. The germline V gene has CDR1 SGHVS and CDR2 FQNEAQ.